This T cell receptor (beta chain) derives from a study of blood T cell repertoires in COVID-19. Study in general: There were acute and convalescent COVID-19 samples, and they came from the United States, Italy and Spain. T cells, B-cell-depleted T cells, or PBMCs supplied cDNA or gDNA.

This CDR3 spans 18 amino acids. The V gene's germline CDR1 is SGHTA and CDR2 FQGNSA. V gave up 2 bases and J gave up 4 bases; unmatched junction bases: 13. Per the original methods: Estimation of nucleated cell counts was performed using reference gene primer amplification. Method: immunoSEQ multiplex PCR; TCRdb's copy keeps in-frame clones and lacks some. V and J calls plus clone size are reproduced from that table; the DNA served to infer D and trimming. The sample has under 130,000 clones; roughly 84% are singletons. The sequence came from a human donor in a cohort sampled during active COVID-19. The sequenced material came from peripheral blood. The V call is TRBV7-2, the J call TRBJ1-3; 8 nucleotides agree with TRBD1. CDR3 nucleotide sequence: TGTGCCAGCAGCTTACGCCGGACAGGGTCCTGGTACGGAAACACCATATATTTT. This encodes CASSLRRTGSWYGNTIYF.